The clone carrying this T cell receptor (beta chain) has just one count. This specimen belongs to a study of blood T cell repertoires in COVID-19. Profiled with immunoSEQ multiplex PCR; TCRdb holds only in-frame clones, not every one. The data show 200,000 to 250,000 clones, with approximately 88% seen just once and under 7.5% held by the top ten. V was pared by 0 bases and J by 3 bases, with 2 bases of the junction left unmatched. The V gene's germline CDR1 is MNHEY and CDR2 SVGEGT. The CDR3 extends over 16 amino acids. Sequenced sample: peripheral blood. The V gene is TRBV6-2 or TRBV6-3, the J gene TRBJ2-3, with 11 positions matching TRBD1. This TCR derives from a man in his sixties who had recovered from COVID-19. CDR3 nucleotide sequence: TGTGCCAGCAGTTACTCGGACAGGGGGCCGACAGATACGCAGTATTTT. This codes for CASSYSDRGPTDTQYF.